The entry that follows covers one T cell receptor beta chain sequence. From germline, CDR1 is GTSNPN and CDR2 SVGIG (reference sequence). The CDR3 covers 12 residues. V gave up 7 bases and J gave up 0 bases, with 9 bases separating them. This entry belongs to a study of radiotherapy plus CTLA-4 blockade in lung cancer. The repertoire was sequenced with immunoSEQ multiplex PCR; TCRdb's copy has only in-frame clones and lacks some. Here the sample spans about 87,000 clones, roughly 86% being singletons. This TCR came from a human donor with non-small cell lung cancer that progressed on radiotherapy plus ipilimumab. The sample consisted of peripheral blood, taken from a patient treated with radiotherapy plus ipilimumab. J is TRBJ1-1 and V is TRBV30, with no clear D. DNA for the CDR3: TGTGCCTATCAAGTGTTGAACACTGAAGCTTTCTTT. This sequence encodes CAYQVLNTEAFF.